The entry below describes one TCR beta chain. The data belong to a study of blood T cell repertoires in COVID-19. Between the trimmed V and J ends, which lost 2 bases and 4 bases, there was a span of 11 bases. In germline, CDR1 is LGHDT, CDR2 YNNKEL (reference sequence). The CDR3 contains 14 residues. Authors' processing steps: Reference gene primer amplification in the assay estimated nucleated cell counts. Sequencing was performed with immunoSEQ multiplex PCR; in TCRdb, only in-frame clones are kept and a portion is missing. Clone size and the V and J calls come from that table; the DNA yielded D and trimming. The table lists 150,000 or so clones, approximately 84% of them singletons.

This chain joins TRBV3-1 (or the pseudogene TRBV3-2) and TRBJ2-5; possible D gene TRBD2, 6 bases. The specimen sequenced was peripheral blood. The origin of this receptor is a woman in her forties or fifties with COVID-19, enrolled during active disease. The CDR3 coding sequence is TGTGCCAGCAGCCAAAGGTCCGGGGGAGAGACCCAGTACTTC. Protein sequence: CASSQRSGGETQYF.